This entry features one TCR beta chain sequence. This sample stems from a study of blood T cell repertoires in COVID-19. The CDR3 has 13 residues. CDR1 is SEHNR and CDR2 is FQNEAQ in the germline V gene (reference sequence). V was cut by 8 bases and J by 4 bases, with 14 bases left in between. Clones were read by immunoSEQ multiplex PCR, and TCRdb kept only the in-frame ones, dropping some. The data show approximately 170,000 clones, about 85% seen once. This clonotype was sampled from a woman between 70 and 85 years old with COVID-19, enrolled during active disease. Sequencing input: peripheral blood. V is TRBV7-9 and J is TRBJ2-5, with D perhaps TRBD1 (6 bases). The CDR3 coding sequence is TGTGCCAGCGAATCAGGGGCGGGAGAGACCCAGTACTTC. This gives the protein CASESGAGETQYF.